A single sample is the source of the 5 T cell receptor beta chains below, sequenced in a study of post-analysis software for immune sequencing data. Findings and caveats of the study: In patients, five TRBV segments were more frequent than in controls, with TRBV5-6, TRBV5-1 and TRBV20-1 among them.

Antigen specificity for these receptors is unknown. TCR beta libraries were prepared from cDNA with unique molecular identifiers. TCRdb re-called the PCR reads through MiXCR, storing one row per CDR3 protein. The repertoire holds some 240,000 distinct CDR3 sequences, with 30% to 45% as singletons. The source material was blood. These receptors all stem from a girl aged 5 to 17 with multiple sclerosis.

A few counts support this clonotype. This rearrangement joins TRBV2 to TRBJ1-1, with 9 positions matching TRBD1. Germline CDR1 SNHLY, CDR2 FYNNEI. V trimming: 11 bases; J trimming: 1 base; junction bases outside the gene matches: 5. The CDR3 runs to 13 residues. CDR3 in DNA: TGTGCCGTCGGGACAGGGAGGAACACTGAAGCTTTCTTT. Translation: CAVGTGRNTEAFF.

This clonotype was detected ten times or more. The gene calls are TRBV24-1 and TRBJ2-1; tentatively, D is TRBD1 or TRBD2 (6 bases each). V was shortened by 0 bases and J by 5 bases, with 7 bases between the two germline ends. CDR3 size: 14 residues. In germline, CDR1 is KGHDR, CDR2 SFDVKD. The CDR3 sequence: CATSDLRGDNEQFF. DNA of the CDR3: TGTGCCACCAGTGATTTGAGGGGGGACAATGAGCAGTTCTTC.

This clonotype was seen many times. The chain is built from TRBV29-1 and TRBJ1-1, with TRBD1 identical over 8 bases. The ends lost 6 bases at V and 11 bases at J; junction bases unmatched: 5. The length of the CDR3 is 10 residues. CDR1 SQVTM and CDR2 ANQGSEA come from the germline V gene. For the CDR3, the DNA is TGCAGCGTCCGGGACAGGAGGGCTTTCTTT. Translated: CSVRDRRAFF.

In DNA form, the CDR3 reads TGCAGCGTTGAAGGTTCCAACAGGGGGAGCTCCTACAATGAGCAGTTCTTC. Its translation: CSVEGSNRGSSYNEQFF. The chain is built from TRBV29-1 and TRBJ2-1; 8 nucleotides line up with TRBD1. CDR1 and CDR2 from the germline V gene are SQVTM and ANQGSEA. The CDR3 is 17 amino acids. After removal of 1 base from V and 0 bases from J, the junction contained 8 bases not matched to a gene.

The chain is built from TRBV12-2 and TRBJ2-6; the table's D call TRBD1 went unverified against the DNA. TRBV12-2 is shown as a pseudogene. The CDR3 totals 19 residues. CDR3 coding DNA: TGTGCAAGTCGCACCCGACCCCGGGACACCGGTCCGGGGGCCAACGTCCTGACTTTC. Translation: CASRTRPRDTGPGANVLTF.